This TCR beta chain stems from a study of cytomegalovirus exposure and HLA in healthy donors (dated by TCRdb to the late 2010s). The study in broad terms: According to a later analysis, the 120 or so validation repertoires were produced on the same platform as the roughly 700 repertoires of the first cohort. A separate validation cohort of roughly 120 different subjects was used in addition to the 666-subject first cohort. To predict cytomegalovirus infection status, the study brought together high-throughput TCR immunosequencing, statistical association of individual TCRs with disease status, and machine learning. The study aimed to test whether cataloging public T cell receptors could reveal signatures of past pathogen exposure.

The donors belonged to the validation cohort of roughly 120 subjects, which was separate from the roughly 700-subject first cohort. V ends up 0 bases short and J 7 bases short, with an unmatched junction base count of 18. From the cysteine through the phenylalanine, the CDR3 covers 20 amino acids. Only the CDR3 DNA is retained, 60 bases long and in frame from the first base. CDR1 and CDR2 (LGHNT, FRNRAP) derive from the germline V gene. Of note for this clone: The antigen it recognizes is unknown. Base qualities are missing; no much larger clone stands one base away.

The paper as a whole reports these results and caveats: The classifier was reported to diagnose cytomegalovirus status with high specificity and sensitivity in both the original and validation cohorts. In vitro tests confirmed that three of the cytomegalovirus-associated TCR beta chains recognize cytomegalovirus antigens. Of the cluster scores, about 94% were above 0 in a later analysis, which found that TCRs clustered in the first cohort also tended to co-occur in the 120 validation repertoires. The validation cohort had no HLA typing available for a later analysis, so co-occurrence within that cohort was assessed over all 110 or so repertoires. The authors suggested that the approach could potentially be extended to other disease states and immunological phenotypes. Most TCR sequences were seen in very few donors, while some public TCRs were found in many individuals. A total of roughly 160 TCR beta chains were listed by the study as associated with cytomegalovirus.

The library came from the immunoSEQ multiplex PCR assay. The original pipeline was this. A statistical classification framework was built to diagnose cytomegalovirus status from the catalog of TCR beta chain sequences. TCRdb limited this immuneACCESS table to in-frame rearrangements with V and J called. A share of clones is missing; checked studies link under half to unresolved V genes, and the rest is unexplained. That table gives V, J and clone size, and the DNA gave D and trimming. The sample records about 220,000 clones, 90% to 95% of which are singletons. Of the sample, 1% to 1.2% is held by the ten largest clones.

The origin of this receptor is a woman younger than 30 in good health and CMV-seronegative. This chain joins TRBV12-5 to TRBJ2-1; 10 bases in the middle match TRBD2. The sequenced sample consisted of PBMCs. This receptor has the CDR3 CASGLVMGLAGVKVQNEQFF. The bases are TGTGCTAGTGGTTTGGTTATGGGGCTAGCGGGAGTAAAGGTGCAAAATGAGCAGTTCTTC.